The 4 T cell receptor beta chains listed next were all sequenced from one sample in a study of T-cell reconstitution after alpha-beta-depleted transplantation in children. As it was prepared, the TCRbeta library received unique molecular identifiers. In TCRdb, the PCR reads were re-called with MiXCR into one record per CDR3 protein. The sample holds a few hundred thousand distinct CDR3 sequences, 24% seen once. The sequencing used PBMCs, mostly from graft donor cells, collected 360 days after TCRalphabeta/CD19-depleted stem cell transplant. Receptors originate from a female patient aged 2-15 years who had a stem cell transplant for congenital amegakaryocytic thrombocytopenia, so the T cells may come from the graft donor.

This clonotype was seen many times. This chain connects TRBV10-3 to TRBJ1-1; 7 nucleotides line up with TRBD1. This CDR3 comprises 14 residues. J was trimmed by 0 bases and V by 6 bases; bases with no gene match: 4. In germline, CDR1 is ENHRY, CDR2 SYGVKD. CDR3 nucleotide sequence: TGTGCCATCAGATCACAGGGGTTGAACACTGAAGCTTTCTTT. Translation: CAIRSQGLNTEAFF.

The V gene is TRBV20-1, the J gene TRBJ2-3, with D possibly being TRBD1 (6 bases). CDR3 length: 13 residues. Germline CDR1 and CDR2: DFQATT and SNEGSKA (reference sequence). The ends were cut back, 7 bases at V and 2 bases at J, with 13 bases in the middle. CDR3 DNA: TGCAGTGTCAGCAGGGGAAACACAGATACGCAGTATTTT. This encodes CSVSRGNTDTQYF.

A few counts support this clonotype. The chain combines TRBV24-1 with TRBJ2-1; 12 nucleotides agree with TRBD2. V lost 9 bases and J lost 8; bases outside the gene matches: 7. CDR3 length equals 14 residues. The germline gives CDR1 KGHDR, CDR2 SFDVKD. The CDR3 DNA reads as TGTGCCACCTCGCTAGCGGGAGGGCCCGATGAGCAGTTCTTC. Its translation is CATSLAGGPDEQFF.

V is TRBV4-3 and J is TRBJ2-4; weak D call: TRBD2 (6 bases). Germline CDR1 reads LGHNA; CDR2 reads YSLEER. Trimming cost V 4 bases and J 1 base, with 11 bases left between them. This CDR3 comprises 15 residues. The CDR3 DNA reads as TGCGCCAGCAGCCGGGGGGACGGGGCCAAAAACATTCAGTACTTC. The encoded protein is CASSRGDGAKNIQYF.